Below are 17 T cell receptor beta chains sequenced from a single sample in a study of Ad26.COV2.S vaccination and SARS-CoV-2 variants. Treatment noted: 15 to 20 received Ad26.COV2.S at low or high dose, single or two shots; roughly five received placebo; per-sample allocation not given. At day 63 after the first vaccine or placebo injection, samples were drawn. Using immunoSEQ multiplex PCR, the repertoire was profiled, and TCRdb retains in-frame clones only, with some absent. The sample has roughly 350,000 clones; 88% are singletons. Here the sequenced sample was peripheral blood, taken in a trial of Ad26.COV2.S vaccine versus placebo. All receptors come from a person aged 18-65 years who received the Ad26.COV2.S COVID-19 vaccine or a placebo.

The rearrangement links TRBV5-5 to TRBJ1-1; D perhaps matches TRBD1 (5 bases). The CDR3 totals 15 residues. Germline loops: CDR1 SGHKS, CDR2 YYEKEE (reference sequence). V dropped 5 bases and J dropped 4 bases, with 18 bases sitting between them. DNA of the CDR3: TGTGCCAGCAGGTCTAAGGGGTGGATTGGCACTGAAGCTTTCTTT. Encoded protein: CASRSKGWIGTEAFF.

The rearrangement uses TRBV19 and TRBJ2-1; 7 bases align to TRBD2. CDR1 LNHDA and CDR2 SQIVND come from the germline V gene (reference sequence). Trimming took 6 bases from V and 5 from J; bases not matched to a gene: 1. The CDR3 sequence is 12 residues long. The CDR3 is CASSRGDNEQFF. The CDR3 nucleotides read TGTGCCAGTAGCCGGGGGGACAATGAGCAGTTCTTC.

The chain is built from TRBV5-1 and TRBJ2-2; D uncertain. Germline CDR1 SGHRS, CDR2 YFSETQ. Deletions cut 5 bases from V and 5 bases from J, with 13 bases between. The length of the CDR3 is 14 residues. In nucleotides, the CDR3 is TGCGCCAGCAGTCCCATAGGGCCAACCGGGGAGCTGTTTTTT. It is translated as CASSPIGPTGELFF.

The V call is TRBV7-3, the J call TRBJ2-2; D possibly corresponds to TRBD2 (5 bases). The CDR3 is made up of 14 amino acids. Per germline, CDR1 SGHTA and CDR2 FQGTGA. V lost 5 bases and J lost 5, with 12 bases in between. CDR3: CASSAGITTGELFF. In nucleotides, the CDR3 is TGTGCCAGCAGCGCCGGGATCACGACCGGGGAGCTGTTTTTT.

The chain employs TRBV28 and TRBJ2-1, with TRBD1 identical over 9 bases. Germline CDR1 and CDR2: MDHEN and SYDVKM. V lost 6 bases and J lost 2; bases outside the gene matches: 5. The length of the CDR3 is 15 residues. CDR3 region: CASRNRDRAYNEQFF. CDR3 sequence (DNA): TGTGCCAGCAGAAACCGGGACAGGGCCTACAATGAGCAGTTCTTC.

This clone was observed a single time. The J gene is TRBJ1-1, the V gene TRBV6-5, with a possible D match to TRBD1 (6 bases). The CDR3 contains 14 residues. V lost 7 bases to trimming and J lost 5 bases, with 17 bases between them. Germline V gene lookup returns CDR1 MNHEY and CDR2 SVGAGI. The CDR3 bases are TGTGCCAGCAACCTTCGACAGGTAGGAACTGAAGCTTTCTTT. Residues: CASNLRQVGTEAFF.

This clone was detected only once. The rearrangement links TRBV7-2 to TRBJ2-7; the match to TRBD2 covers 8 bases. With V trimmed by 2 bases and J by 4 bases, 7 bases remained unmatched. Germline loops: CDR1 SGHTA, CDR2 FQGNSA. This CDR3 region has 15 residues. The CDR3 nucleotides read TGTGCCAGCAGCTTATTTAGCGGGGATAGTTACGAGCAGTACTTC. Residues: CASSLFSGDSYEQYF.

The rearrangement joins TRBV30 to TRBJ2-2, with 7 bases that match TRBD2. Germline V gene lookup returns CDR1 GTSNPN and CDR2 SVGIG (reference sequence). The V and J ends lost 0 bases and 4 bases, in that order; junction bases with no gene match: 5. The CDR3 has 15 residues. This chain's CDR3 is CAWSVLRTSTGELFF. In DNA, the CDR3 is TGTGCCTGGAGTGTACTCAGGACTAGCACCGGGGAGCTGTTTTTT.

V usage is TRBV6-5 and J usage is TRBJ1-6; D may be TRBD1 (6 bases). Between the trimmed V and J ends, which lost 8 bases and 7 bases, there was a span of 12 bases. Germline lookup yields CDR1 MNHEY and CDR2 SVGAGI. The CDR3 contains 13 residues. The CDR3 is CASHRTDNSPLHF. CDR3 DNA: TGTGCCAGCCACAGGACAGACAATTCACCCCTCCACTTT.

A note on this clone: An end of the junction differs from the germline gene, which may be a read error. This chain links TRBV7-3 with TRBJ2-7; 11 bases are a match to TRBD2. The germline V gene encodes CDR1 SGHTA and CDR2 FQGTGA. CDR3 size: 17 residues. This chain's CDR3 is CASSLMSSGRFSHEQYF. CDR3 DNA: TGTGCCAGCAGCTTAATGTCTAGCGGGAGGTTCTCCCACGAGCAGTACTTC.

V is TRBV15 and J is TRBJ1-2; D unclear. Trimming removed 0 bases from V and 5 bases from J, with 7 bases in between. This CDR3 contains 13 residues. The germline V gene has CDR1 LNHNV and CDR2 YYDKDF (reference sequence). CDR3 protein: CATSRDTAYGYTF. As DNA, the CDR3 is TGTGCCACCAGCAGAGATACGGCTTATGGCTACACCTTC.

Here the CDR3 DNA reads TGTGCTAGTGGTCTAGAGTCGGGTACTGAAGCTTTCTTT. Translation gives CASGLESGTEAFF. V and J are TRBV12-5 and TRBJ1-1; no definite D call. Germline lookup yields CDR1 LGHNT and CDR2 FRNRAP. The CDR3 is 13 residues long. V lost 5 bases and J lost 5, with 12 bases in between.

This rearrangement joins TRBV7-9 to TRBJ2-1; 8 nucleotides line up with TRBD2. The CDR3 is made up of 14 amino acids. J lost 7 bases, V lost 0 bases, and 2 bases had no gene match. Per the germline V gene, CDR1 is SEHNR and CDR2 is FQNEAQ (reference sequence). The CDR3 reads CASSLAREGNEQFF. CDR3 DNA sequence: TGTGCCAGCAGCTTAGCACGGGAGGGGAATGAGCAGTTCTTC.

The CDR3 DNA is TGTGCCAGTATCCCGGGGGCTCCGAACACTGAAGCTTTCTTT. Protein: CASIPGAPNTEAFF. The V call is TRBV19, the J call TRBJ1-1; D might be TRBD1 (6 bases). Germline-derived CDR1 and CDR2 are LNHDA and SQIVND (reference sequence). The CDR3 totals 14 residues. The ends were cut back, 7 bases at V and 1 base at J, with 13 bases in the middle.

The rearrangement uses TRBV6-5 and TRBJ2-7; D is ambiguous. The ends were cut back, 6 bases at V and 1 base at J, with 10 bases in the middle. The germline V gene has CDR1 MNHEY and CDR2 SVGAGI. CDR3 length: 13 residues. The CDR3 here is CASSLDPSYEQYF. In DNA, the CDR3 is TGTGCCAGCAGCCTGGACCCTTCCTACGAGCAGTACTTC.

The chain carries TRBV7-7 and TRBJ2-5; D remains unclear. Trimming removed 5 bases from V and 2 bases from J, with 9 bases in between. The CDR3 consists of 13 residues. Germline loops: CDR1 SSHAT, CDR2 FNYEAQ (reference sequence). The CDR3 here is CASSPSWQETQYF. The DNA for the CDR3 is TGTGCCAGCAGCCCCTCGTGGCAAGAGACCCAGTACTTC.

The chain is built from TRBV30 and TRBJ2-2, with TRBD1 as a possible D gene (6 bases). Germline-derived CDR1 and CDR2 are GTSNPN and SVGIG (reference sequence). The CDR3 has 16 residues. Trimming left V 5 bases short and J 6 bases short, with 22 bases between. CDR3 nucleotides: TGTGCCTGGGGGGGCCCGGTCCAGGGCCATCCCGGGGAGCTGTTTTTT. It yields the protein CAWGGPVQGHPGELFF.